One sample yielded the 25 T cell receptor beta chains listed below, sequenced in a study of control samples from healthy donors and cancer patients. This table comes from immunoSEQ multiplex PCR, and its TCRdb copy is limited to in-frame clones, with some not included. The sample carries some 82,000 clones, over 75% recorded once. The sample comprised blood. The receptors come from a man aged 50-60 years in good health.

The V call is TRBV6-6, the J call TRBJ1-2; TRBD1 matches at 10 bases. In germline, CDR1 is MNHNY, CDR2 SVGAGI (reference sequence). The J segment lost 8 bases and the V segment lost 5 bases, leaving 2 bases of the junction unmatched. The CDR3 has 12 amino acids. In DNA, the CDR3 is TGTGCCAGCAGTGGGACAGGGGAGGGCTACACCTTC. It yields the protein CASSGTGEGYTF.

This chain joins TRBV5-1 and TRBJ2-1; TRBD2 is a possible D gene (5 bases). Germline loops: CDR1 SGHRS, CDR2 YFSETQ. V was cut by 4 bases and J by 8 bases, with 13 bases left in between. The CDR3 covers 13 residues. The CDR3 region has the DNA TGCGCCAGCAGCGATACGCGAGGGTATGAGCAGTTCTTC. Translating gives CASSDTRGYEQFF.

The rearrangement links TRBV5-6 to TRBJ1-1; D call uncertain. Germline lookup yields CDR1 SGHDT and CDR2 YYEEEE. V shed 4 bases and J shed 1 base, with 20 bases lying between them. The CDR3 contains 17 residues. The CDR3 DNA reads TGTGCCAGCAGCCCCCCAAGTTGGGTCAGAGAGAACACTGAAGCTTTCTTT. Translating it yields CASSPPSWVRENTEAFF.

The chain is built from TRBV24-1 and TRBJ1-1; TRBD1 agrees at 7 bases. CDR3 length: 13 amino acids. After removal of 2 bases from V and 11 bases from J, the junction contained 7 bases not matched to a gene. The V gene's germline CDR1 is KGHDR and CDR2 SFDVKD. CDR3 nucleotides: TGTGCCACCAGTGATTGGAGGACAGGCAGGGCTTTCTTT. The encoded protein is CATSDWRTGRAFF.

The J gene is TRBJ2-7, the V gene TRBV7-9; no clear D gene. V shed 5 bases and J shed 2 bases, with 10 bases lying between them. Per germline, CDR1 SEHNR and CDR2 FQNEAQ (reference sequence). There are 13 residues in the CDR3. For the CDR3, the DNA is TGTGCCAGCAGCCCATTTAGTGCCTACGAGCAGTACTTC. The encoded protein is CASSPFSAYEQYF.

The CDR3 nucleotides read TGTGCCAGCAGCTACGGGACAGCGAACACCGGGGAGCTGTTTTTT. This sequence encodes CASSYGTANTGELFF. This chain connects TRBV27 to TRBJ2-2, with 7 bases identical to TRBD1. After removal of 6 bases from V and 0 bases from J, the junction contained 4 bases not matched to a gene. The CDR3 covers 15 residues. Germline V gene sequence: CDR1 MNHEY, CDR2 SMNVEV (reference sequence).

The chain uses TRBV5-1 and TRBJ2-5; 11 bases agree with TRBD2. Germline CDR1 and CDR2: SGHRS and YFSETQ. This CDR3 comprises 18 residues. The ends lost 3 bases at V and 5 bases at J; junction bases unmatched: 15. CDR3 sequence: CASSSLTSGTSGWETQYF. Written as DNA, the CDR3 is TGCGCCAGCAGCTCCCTAACCTCTGGGACTAGCGGCTGGGAGACCCAGTACTTC.

The CDR3 sequence is CASSYSPGVNEQFF. In DNA form, the CDR3 reads TGTGCCAGCAGTTACTCACCAGGGGTTAATGAGCAGTTCTTC. The chain couples TRBV6-2 or TRBV6-3 to TRBJ2-1; maybe TRBD1 (6 bases). Per the germline V gene, CDR1 is MNHEY and CDR2 is SVGEGT. V dropped 0 bases and J dropped 7 bases, with 10 bases sitting between them. The CDR3 spans 14 residues.

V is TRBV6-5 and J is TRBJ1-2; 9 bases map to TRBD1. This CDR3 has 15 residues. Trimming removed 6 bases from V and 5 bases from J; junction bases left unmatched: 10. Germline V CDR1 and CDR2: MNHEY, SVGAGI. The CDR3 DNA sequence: TGTGCCAGCAGGCCCACAGGGGGCCCCTGGTATGGCTACACCTTC. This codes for CASRPTGGPWYGYTF.

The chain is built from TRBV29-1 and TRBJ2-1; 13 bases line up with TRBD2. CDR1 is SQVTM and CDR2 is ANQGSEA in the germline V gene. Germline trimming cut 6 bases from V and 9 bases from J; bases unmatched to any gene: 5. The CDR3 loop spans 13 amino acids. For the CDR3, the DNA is TGCAGCGTATGGACTAGCGGGGGAAGTGAGCAGTTCTTC. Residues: CSVWTSGGSEQFF.

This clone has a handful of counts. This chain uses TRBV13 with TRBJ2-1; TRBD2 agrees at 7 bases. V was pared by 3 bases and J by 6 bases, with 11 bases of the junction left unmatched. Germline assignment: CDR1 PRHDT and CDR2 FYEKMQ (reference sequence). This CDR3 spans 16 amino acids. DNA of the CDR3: TGTGCCAGCAGCTTCCTGGGGCTAGCGGACCGCAATGAGCAGTTCTTC. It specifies CASSFLGLADRNEQFF.

The CDR3 nucleotides are TGCGCCAGCAGCTTGCAAGTGGGGATCTCTGGAAACACCATATATTTT. Its translation: CASSLQVGISGNTIYF. This chain uses TRBV5-1 with TRBJ1-3; D is undetermined. This CDR3 contains 16 residues. Per germline, CDR1 SGHRS and CDR2 YFSETQ. V lost 1 base and J lost 0, with 11 bases in between.

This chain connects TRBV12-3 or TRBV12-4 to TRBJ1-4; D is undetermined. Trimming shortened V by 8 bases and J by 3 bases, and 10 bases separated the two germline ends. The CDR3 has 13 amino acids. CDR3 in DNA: TGTGCCAGCCGCCGGTCCCCTAATGAAAAACTGTTTTTT. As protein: CASRRSPNEKLFF.

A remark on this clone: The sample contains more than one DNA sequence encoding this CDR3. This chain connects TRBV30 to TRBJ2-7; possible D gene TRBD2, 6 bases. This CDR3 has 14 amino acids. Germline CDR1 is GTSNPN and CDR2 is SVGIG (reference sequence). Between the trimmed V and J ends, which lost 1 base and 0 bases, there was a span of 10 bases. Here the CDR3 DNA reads TGTGCCTGGAGTGGTGGAGGGAGCTCCTACGAGCAGTACTTC. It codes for CAWSGGGSSYEQYF. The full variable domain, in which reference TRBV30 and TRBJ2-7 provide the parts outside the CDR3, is SQTIHQWPATLVQPVGSPLSLECTVEGTSNPNLYWYRQAAGRGLQLLFYSVGIGQISSEVPQNLSASRPQDRQFILSSKKLLLSDSGFYLCAWSGGGSSYEQYFGPGTRLTVT.

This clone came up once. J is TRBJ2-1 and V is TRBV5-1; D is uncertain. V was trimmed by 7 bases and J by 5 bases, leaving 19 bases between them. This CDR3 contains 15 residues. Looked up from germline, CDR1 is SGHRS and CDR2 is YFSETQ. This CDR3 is CASGPRPLDDNEQFF. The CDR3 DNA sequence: TGCGCCAGCGGTCCTCGTCCATTGGATGACAATGAGCAGTTCTTC. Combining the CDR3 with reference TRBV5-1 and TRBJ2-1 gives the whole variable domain KAGVTQTPRYLIKTRGQQVTLSCSPISGHRSVSWYQQTPGQGLQFLFEYFSETQRNKGNFPGRFSGRQFSNSRSEMNVSTLELGDSALYLCASGPRPLDDNEQFFGPGTRLTVL.

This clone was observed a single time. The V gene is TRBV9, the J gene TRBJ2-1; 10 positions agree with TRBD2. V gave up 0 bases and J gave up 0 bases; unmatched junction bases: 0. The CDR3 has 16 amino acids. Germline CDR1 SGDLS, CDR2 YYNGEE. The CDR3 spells CASSVVAGGSYNEQFF. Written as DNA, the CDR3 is TGTGCCAGCAGCGTAGTAGCGGGAGGCTCCTACAATGAGCAGTTCTTC.

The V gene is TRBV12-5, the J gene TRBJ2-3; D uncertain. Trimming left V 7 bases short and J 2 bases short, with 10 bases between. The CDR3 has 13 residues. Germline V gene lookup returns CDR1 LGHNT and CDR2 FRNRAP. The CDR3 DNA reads TGTGCTAGTGATGTTAGCCACACAGATACGCAGTATTTT. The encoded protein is CASDVSHTDTQYF.

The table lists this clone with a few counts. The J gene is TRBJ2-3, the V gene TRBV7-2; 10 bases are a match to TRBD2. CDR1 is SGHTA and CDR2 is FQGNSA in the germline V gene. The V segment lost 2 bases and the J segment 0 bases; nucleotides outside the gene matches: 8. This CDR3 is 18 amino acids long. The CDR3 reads CASSLSGLAGASTDTQYF. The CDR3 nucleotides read TGTGCCAGCAGCTTAAGCGGGCTAGCGGGAGCTAGCACAGATACGCAGTATTTT.

CDR3 bases: TGTGCCAGCAGCTTTGGGGCGGGGGGGAGGAATGAGCAGTTCTTC. Translating it yields CASSFGAGGRNEQFF. This sequence joins TRBV13 and TRBJ2-1; 9 nucleotides align to TRBD2. CDR1 is PRHDT and CDR2 is FYEKMQ in the germline V gene (reference sequence). The CDR3 loop spans 15 amino acids. Unmatched junction bases numbered 7, after V lost 3 bases and J lost 7 bases.

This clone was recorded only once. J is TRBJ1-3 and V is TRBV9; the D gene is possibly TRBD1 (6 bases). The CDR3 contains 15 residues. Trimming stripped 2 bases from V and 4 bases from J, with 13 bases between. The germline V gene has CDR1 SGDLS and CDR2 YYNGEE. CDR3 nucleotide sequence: TGTGCCAGCAGCGTCGCCGGGACACTCGGAAACACCATATATTTT. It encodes CASSVAGTLGNTIYF.

Here the CDR3 reads CASSPAGSGTFLREQFF. The CDR3 region has the DNA TGTGCCAGCAGTCCGGCGGGGAGCGGGACCTTCCTCCGTGAGCAGTTCTTC. This chain joins TRBV6-6 and TRBJ2-1; 7 nucleotides line up with TRBD2. Trimming took 5 bases from V and 9 from J; bases not matched to a gene: 19. The germline V gene has CDR1 MNHNY and CDR2 SVGAGI (reference sequence). The CDR3 spans 17 residues.

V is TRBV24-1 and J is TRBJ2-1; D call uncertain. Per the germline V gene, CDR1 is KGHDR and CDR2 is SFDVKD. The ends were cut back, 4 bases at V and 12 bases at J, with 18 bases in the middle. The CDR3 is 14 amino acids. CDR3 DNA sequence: TGTGCCACCAGTGAACCTCAGAGCCTAAAGGGGCAGTTCTTC. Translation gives CATSEPQSLKGQFF.

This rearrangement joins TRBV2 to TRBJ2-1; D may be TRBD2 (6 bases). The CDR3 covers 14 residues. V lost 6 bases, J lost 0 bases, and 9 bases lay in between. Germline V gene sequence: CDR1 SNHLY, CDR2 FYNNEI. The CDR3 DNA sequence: TGTGCCAGCAGCGTGGGGGGCTCCTACAATGAGCAGTTCTTC. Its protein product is CASSVGGSYNEQFF.

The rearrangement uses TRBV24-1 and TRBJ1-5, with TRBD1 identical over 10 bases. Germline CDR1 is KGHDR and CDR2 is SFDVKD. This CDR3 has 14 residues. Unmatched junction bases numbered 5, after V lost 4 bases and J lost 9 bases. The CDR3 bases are TGTGCCACCAGTGACGGGACAGGGGCAAGGCCCCAGCATTTT. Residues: CATSDGTGARPQHF.

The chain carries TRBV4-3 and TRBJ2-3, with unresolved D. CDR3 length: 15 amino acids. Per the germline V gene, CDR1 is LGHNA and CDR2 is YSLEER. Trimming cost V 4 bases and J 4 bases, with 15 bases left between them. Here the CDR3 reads CASSRGEVVPDTQYF. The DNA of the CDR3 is TGCGCCAGCAGCCGCGGCGAGGTCGTACCAGATACGCAGTATTTT.